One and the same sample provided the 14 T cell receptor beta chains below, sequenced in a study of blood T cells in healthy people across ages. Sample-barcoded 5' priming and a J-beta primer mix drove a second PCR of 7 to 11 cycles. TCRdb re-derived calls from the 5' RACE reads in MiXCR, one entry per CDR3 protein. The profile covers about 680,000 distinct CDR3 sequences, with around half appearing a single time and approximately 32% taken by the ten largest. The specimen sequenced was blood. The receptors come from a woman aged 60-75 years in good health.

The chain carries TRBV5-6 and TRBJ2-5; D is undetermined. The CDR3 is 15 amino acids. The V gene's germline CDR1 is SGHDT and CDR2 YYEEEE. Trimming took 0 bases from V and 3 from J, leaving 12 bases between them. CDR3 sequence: CASSLGQPFKETQYF. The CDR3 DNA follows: TGTGCCAGCAGCTTGGGTCAGCCTTTCAAAGAGACCCAGTACTTC. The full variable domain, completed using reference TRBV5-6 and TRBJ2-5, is DAGVTQSPTHLIKTRGQQVTLRCSPKSGHDTVSWYQQALGQGPQFIFQYYEEEERQRGNFPDRFSGHQFPNYSSELNVNALLLGDSALYLCASSLGQPFKETQYFGPGTRLLVL.

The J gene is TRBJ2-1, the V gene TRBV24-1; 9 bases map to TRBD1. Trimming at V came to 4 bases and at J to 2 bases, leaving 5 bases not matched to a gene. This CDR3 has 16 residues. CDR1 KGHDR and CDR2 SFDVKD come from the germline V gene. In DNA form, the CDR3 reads TGTGCCACCAGTGACCGGGGACAGGGAGCCTACAATGAGCAGTTCTTC. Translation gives CATSDRGQGAYNEQFF.

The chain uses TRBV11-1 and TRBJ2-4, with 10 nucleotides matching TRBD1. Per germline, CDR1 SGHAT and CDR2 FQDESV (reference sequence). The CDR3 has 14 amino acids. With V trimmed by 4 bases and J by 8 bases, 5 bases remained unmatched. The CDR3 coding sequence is TGTGCCAGCAGCTCGCGGGGGACAGGGGACATTCAGTACTTC. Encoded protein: CASSSRGTGDIQYF.

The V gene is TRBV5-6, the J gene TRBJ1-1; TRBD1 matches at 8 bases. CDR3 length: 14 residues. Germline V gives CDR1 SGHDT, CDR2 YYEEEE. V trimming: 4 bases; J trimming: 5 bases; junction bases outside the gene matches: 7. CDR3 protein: CASSRTGLLTEAFF. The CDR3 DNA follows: TGTGCCAGCAGCCGGACAGGGCTACTGACTGAAGCTTTCTTT. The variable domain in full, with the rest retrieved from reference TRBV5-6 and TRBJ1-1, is DAGVTQSPTHLIKTRGQQVTLRCSPKSGHDTVSWYQQALGQGPQFIFQYYEEEERQRGNFPDRFSGHQFPNYSSELNVNALLLGDSALYLCASSRTGLLTEAFFGQGTRLTVV.

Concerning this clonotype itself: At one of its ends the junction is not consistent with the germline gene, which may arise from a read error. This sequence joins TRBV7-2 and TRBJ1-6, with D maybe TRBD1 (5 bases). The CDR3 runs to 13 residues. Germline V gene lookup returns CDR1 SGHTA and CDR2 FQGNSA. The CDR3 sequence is CASCDSIKSPLHF. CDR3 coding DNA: TGCGCCAGCTGTGACAGCATAAAGTCACCCCTCCACTTT.

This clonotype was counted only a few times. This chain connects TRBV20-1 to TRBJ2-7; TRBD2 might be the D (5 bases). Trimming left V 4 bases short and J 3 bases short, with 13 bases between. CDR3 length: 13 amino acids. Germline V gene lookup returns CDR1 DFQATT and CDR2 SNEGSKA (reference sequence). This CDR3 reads CSATGENFYEQYF. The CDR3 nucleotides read TGCAGTGCTACTGGGGAGAATTTCTACGAGCAGTACTTC.

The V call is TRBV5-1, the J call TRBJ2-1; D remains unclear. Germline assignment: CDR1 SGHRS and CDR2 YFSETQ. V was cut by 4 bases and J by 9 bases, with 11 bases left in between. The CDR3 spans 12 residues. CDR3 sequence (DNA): TGCGCCAGCAGCATTCAGGTGGGTGAGCAGTTCTTC. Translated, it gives CASSIQVGEQFF.

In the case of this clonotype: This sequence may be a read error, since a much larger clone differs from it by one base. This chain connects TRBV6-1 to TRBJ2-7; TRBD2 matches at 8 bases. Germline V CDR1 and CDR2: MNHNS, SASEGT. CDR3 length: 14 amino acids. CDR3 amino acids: CTSSVPAGVGEQYF. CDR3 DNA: TGTACCAGCAGTGTACCAGCGGGAGTCGGCGAGCAGTACTTC.

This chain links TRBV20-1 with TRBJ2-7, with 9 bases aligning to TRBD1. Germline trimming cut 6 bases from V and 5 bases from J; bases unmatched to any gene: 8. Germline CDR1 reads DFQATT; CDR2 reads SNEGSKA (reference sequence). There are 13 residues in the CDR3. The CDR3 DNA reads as TGCAGTGCGGCTCCGGGACAGGGTGACGAGCAGTACTTC. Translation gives CSAAPGQGDEQYF.

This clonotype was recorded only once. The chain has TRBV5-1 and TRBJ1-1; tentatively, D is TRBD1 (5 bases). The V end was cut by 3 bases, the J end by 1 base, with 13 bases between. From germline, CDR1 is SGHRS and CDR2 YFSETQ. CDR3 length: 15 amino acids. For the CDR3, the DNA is TGCGCCAGCAGCTCGGCGGGGGTGGGGAACACTGAAGCTTTCTTT. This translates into CASSSAGVGNTEAFF.

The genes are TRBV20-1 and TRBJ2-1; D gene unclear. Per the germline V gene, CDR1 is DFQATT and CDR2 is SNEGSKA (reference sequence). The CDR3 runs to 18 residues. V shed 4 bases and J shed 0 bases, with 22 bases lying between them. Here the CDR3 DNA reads TGCAGTGCTATAGTGGGGTTACTATACACGAGCTCCTACAATGAGCAGTTCTTC. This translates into CSAIVGLLYTSSYNEQFF.

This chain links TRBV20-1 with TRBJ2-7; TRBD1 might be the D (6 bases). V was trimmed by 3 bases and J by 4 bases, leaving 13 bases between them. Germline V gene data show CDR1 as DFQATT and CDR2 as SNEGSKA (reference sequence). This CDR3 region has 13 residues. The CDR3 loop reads CSASTGQIYEQYF. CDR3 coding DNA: TGCAGTGCTAGTACGGGACAAATTTACGAGCAGTACTTC.

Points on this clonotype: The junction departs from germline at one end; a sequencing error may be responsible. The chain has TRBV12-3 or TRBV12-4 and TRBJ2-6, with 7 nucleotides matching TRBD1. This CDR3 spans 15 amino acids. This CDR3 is CACSLQGTGANVLTF. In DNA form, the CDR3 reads TGTGCCTGCAGTTTACAGGGGACTGGGGCCAACGTCCTGACTTTC.

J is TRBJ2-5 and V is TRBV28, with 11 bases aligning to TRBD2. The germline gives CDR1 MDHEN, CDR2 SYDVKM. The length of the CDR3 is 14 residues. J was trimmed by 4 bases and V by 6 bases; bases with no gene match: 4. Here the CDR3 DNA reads TGTGCCAGCAGCGCCCTAGCGGGAGGAGAGACCCAGTACTTC. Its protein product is CASSALAGGETQYF.